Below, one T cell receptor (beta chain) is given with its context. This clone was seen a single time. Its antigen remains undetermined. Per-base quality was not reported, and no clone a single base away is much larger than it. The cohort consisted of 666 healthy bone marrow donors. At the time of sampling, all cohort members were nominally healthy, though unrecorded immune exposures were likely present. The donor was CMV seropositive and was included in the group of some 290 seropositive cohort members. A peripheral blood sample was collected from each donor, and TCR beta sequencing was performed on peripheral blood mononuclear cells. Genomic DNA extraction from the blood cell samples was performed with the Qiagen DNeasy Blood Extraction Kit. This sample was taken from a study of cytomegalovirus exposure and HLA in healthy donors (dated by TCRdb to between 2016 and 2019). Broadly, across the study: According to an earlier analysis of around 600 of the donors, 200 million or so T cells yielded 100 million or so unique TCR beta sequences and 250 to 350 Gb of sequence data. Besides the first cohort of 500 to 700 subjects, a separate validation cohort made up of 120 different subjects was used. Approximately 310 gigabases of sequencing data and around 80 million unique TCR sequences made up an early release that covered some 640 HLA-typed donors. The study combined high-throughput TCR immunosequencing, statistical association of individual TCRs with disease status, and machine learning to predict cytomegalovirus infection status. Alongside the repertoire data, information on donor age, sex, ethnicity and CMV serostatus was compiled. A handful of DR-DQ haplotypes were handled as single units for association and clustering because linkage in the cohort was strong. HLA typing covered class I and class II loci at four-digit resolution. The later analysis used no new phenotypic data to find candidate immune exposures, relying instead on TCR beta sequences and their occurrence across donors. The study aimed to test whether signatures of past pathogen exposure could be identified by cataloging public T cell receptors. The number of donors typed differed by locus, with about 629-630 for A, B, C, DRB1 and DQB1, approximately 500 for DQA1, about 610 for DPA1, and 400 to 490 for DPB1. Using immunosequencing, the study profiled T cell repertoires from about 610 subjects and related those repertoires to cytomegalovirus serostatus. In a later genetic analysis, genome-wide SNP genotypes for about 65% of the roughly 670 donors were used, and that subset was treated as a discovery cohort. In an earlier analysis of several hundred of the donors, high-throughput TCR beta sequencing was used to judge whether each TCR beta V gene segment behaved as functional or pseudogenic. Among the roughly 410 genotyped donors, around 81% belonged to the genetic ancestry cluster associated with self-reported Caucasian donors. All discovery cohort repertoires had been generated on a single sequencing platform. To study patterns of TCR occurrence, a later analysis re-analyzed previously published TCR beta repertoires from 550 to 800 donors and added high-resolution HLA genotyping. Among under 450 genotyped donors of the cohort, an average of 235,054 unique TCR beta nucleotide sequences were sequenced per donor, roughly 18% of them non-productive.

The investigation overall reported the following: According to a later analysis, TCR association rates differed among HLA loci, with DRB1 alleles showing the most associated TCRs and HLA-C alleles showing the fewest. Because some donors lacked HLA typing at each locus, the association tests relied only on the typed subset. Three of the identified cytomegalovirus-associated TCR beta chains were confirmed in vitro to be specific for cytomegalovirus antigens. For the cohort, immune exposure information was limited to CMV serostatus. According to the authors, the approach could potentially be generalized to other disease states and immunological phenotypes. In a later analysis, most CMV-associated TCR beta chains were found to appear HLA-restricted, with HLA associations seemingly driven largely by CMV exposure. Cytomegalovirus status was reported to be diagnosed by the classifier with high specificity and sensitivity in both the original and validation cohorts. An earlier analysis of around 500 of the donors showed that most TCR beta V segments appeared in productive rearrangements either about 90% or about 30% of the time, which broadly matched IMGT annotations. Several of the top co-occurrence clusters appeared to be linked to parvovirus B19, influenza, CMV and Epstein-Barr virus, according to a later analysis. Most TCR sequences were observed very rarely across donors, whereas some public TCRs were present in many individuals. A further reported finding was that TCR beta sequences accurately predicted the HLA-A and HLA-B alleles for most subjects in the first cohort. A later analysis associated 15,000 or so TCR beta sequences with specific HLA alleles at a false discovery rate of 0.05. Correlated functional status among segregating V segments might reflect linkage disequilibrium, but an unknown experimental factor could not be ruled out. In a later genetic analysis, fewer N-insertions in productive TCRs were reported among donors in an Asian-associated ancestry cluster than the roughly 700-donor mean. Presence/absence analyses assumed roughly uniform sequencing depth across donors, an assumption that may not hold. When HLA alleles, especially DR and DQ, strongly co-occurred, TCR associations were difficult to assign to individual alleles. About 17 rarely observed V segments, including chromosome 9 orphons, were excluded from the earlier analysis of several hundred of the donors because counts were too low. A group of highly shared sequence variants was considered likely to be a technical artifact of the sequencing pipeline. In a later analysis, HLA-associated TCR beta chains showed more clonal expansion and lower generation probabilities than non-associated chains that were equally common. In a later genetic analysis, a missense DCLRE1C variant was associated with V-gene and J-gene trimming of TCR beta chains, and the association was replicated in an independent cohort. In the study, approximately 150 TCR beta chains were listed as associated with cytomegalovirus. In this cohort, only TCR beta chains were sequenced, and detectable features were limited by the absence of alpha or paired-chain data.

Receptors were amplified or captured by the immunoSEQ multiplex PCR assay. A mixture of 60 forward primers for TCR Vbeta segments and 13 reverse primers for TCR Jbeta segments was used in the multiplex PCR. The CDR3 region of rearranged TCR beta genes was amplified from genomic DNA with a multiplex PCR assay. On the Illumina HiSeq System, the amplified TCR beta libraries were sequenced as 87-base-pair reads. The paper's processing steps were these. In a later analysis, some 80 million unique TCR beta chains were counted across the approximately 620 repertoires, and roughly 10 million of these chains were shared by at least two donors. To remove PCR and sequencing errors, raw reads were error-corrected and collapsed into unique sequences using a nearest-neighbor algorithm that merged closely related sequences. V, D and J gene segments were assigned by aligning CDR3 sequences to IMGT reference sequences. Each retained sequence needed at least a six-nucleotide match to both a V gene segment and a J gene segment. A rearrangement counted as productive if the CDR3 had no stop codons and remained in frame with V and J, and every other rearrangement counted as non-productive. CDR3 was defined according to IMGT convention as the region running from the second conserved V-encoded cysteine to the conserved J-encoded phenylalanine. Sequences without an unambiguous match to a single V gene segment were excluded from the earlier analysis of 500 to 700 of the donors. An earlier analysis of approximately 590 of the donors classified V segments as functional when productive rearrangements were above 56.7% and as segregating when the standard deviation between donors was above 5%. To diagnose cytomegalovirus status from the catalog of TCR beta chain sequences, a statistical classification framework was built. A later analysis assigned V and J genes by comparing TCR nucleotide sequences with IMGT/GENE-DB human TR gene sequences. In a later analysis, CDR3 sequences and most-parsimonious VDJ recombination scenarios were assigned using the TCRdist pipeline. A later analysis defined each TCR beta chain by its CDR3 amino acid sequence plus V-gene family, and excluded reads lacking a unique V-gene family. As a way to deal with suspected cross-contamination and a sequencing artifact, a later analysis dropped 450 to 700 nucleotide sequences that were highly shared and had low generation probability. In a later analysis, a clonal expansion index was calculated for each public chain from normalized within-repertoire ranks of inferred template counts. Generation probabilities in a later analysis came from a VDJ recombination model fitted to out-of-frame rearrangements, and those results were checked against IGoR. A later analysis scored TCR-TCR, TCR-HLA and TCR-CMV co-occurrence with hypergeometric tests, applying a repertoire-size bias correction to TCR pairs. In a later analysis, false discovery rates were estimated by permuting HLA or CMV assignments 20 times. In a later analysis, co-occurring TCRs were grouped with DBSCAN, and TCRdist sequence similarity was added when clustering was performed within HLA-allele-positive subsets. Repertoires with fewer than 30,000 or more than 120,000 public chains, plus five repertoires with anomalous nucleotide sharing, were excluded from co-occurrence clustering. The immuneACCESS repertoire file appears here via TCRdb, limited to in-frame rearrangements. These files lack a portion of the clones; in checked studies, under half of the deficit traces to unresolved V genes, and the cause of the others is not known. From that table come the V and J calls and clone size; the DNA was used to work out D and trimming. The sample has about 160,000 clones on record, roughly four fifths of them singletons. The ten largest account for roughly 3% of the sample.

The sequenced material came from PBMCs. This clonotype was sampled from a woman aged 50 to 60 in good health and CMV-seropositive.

The DNA reads TGTGCCAGCAGTGGGTCACTAGCGGGGGGGCAAGATACGCAGTATTTT. This sequence encodes CASSGSLAGGQDTQYF. The chain links TRBV2 with TRBJ2-3, and 13 junctional nucleotides match TRBD2. For this chain, trimming is 4 bases at the V end and 5 bases at the J end, and the number of junction bases without a gene match is 6. The CDR3 goes from the cysteine to the phenylalanine over 16 residues. Of all the DNA, just the CDR3 is kept, 48 bases in frame from base 1. CDR1 and CDR2, per the germline V gene, are SNHLY and FYNNEI.